This T cell receptor (beta chain) was recovered during a study of T cell clones after liver transplantation. At the level of the study: Samples came from ITN030ST, which attempted immunosuppression withdrawal within 2 years of liver transplantation. Three of the eight recipients were HCV-positive; the rest had non-autoimmune, non-viral transplant indications. At least one year of complete immunosuppression withdrawal without enzymes over twice normal defined tolerance.

TCRdb's table, derived via immunoSEQ multiplex PCR, lists solely in-frame clones and lacks some. The data contain about 20,000 clones, 85% to 90% of them seen just once; the ten biggest clones take up 10% to 15%. Looked up from germline, CDR1 is SGDLS and CDR2 is YYNGEE. The CDR3 extends over 12 amino acids. V lost 4 bases to trimming and J lost 5 bases, with 7 bases between them. As for this clone: What it binds is not known.

Study-level points and caveats: Graft donor-reactive T cells may have migrated into the graft rather than being deleted.

The chain has TRBV9 and TRBJ1-5; D remains unclear. This TCR derives from a human patient who received a liver transplant. The T cells may partly be graft donor cells. The material was CD8+ T cells from blood, obtained 46 months after liver transplant. CDR3 DNA sequence: TGTGCCAGCAGCCCTCAAGATCAGCCCCAGCATTTT. Protein sequence: CASSPQDQPQHF.